A selection of T cell receptor beta chains follows, all from one sample in a study of blood T cell repertoires in COVID-19. The repertoire was sequenced with immunoSEQ multiplex PCR; TCRdb's copy has only in-frame clones and lacks some. The data hold around 340,000 clones, with around 90% observed a single time. The sample was peripheral blood. The receptors derive from an older woman with COVID-19, enrolled during active disease. Each CDR3 is given with its conserved first and last residue. A D gene is named only where the DNA matches it firmly. Clone size is not always given. Where it is, it says once, few, many or a class for expanded clones.

d_call,j_call,v_call,clone_size,cdr3_nt,cdr3_aa
NA,TRBJ1-2,TRBV5-4,NA,TGTGCCAGCAGCTTGCCGGGAGCTAACTATGGCTACACCTTC,CASSLPGANYGYTF
NA,TRBJ1-5,TRBV28,once,TGTGCCAGCAGTGGGGGGGTGCGGTTGAAAAATAGCAATCAGCCCCAGCATTTT,CASSGGVRLKNSNQPQHF
NA,TRBJ1-2,TRBV3-1/TRBV3-2,NA,TGTGCCAGCAGCCAAGATGGGGCCCGCTATGGCTACACCTTC,CASSQDGARYGYTF
TRBD2,TRBJ2-2,TRBV19,NA,TGTGCCAGTAGTTCGACTAGCGGGGGAGGTAGCACCGGGGAGCTGTTTTTT,CASSSTSGGGSTGELFF
NA,TRBJ1-1,TRBV3-1/TRBV3-2,NA,TGTGCCAGCAGCCAAATAGGAGGGGTCACTGAAGCTTTCTTT,CASSQIGGVTEAFF
NA,TRBJ1-1,TRBV7-9,once,TGTGCCAGCAGCTTATCCACATGGGCTGGGGCTTTCTTT,CASSLSTWAGAFF
NA,TRBJ2-7,TRBV5-5,NA,TGTGCCAGCAGCTTGGCAGCAGGGGCGACCTACGAGCAGTACTTC,CASSLAAGATYEQYF
NA,TRBJ1-1,TRBV5-4,NA,TGTGCCAGCAGCTCGCTCCTGGGGCCTAACACTGAAGCTTTCTTT,CASSSLLGPNTEAFF
NA,TRBJ2-5,TRBV30,NA,TGTGCCTGGAGTGTCCGGGGGACGGCCCAGTACTTC,CAWSVRGTAQYF
NA,TRBJ1-3,TRBV28,NA,TGTGCCAGCCTCTCGGGGGGGGTCGACTCTGGAAACACCATATATTTT,CASLSGGVDSGNTIYF
NA,TRBJ1-1,TRBV14,few,TGTGCCAGCACCCTCGGGAACACTGAAGCTTTCTTT,CASTLGNTEAFF
NA,TRBJ1-2,TRBV7-9,NA,TGTGCCAGCAGCTTAGAGGGATGGGGCACTAACTATGGCTACACCTTC,CASSLEGWGTNYGYTF
NA,TRBJ1-1,TRBV5-1,NA,TGCGCCAGCAGCCCAACGCAGGCCATGAACACTGAAGCTTTCTTT,CASSPTQAMNTEAFF
NA,TRBJ1-4,TRBV5-1,once,TGCGCCAGCAGCTTCCAGGGTGATAATGAAAAACTGTTTTTT,CASSFQGDNEKLFF
TRBD2,TRBJ2-3,TRBV6-5,NA,TGTGCCAGCAGTTACCGGTCGGGGGGGGGCACAGATACGCAGTATTTT,CASSYRSGGGTDTQYF
TRBD1,TRBJ1-3,TRBV15,NA,TGTGCCACCAGCAGCGGGGGACAGACGTGGGACACCATATATTTT,CATSSGGQTWDTIYF